This entry is about one T cell receptor (beta chain). The data stem from a study of shared clonotypes between healthy human individuals. The V gene lost 3 bases and the J gene lost 2 bases, with 7 bases spanning the gap. The CDR3 consists of 14 residues. Germline CDR1 is LNHDA and CDR2 is SQIVND (reference sequence). Sequencing was performed with immunoSEQ multiplex PCR; in TCRdb, only in-frame clones are kept and a portion is missing. Altogether 1,500,000 or so clones are present, 95% to 97% being singletons, with the ten largest covering more than 0.9%. The rearrangement links TRBV19 to TRBJ2-2; D ambiguous. The clonotype was recovered from a man younger than 40 in good health. Source material: naive CD4+ T cells sorted from blood. The sample's subset: CD45RA+ positively selected. The CDR3 here is CASSMNGNTGELFF. In DNA form, the CDR3 reads TGTGCCAGTAGTATGAACGGTAACACCGGGGAGCTGTTTTTT. Combining the CDR3 with reference TRBV19 and TRBJ2-2 gives the whole variable domain DGGITQSPKYLFRKEGQNVTLSCEQNLNHDAMYWYRQDPGQGLRLIYYSQIVNDFQKGDIAEGYSVSREKKESFPLTVTSAQKNPTAFYLCASSMNGNTGELFFGEGSRLTVL.